Listed here are 22 T cell receptor beta chains from one sample, sequenced in a study of Tregs in tolerant kidney transplant recipients. Produced via immunoSEQ multiplex PCR; TCRdb's table is partial and in-frame only. The clone table shows tens of thousands of clones, with the ten largest holding approximately 0.81%. Specimen: CD4+ T cells from blood, collected before the transplant. These receptors came from a human donor who received a combined kidney and bone marrow transplant.

Concerning this clone: With the read ending 3 residues before the CDR3 end, the germline J gene is used to fill in that end. The chain couples TRBV20-1 to TRBJ2-6, with 12 bases fitting TRBD2. With V trimmed by 6 bases and J by 4 bases, 7 bases remained unmatched. This CDR3 spans 16 amino acids. Germline lookup yields CDR1 DFQATT and CDR2 SNEGSKA (reference sequence). CDR3 DNA (partial): TGCAGTGCCCGGACTAGCGGGGCAAGGGGGGCCAACGTC. It is translated as CSARTSGARGANV. The full CDR3 sequence reads CSARTSGARGANVLTF.

On this clone itself: The CDR3 extends 3 residues past the end of the read, so its final part is completed from the germline J gene. This chain links TRBV5-1 with TRBJ1-1; no definite D call. CDR1 is SGHRS, CDR2 YFSETQ, per germline. The CDR3 consists of 14 residues. V shed 0 bases and J shed 7 bases, with 13 bases lying between them. The CDR3 is CASSLGRGDYEAFF. Partial CDR3 DNA: TGCGCCAGCAGCTTGGGCCGGGGTGATTATGAA.

Comments on this clone: The sequence runs out 3 residues before the end of the CDR3; the remainder is reconstructed from the germline J gene. The J gene is TRBJ2-1, the V gene TRBV30; 7 positions match TRBD2. Germline lookup yields CDR1 GTSNPN and CDR2 SVGIG (reference sequence). V shed 4 bases and J 4 bases; nucleotides not matched to a gene: 16. The CDR3 has 17 residues. The sequenced CDR3 bases are TGTGCCTGGACTACCTCCGGGACTACATCCCTTTACAATGAG. Residues: CAWTTSGTTSLYNE. The whole CDR3 region reads CAWTTSGTTSLYNEQFF.

For this clone: The read halts 3 residues ahead of the CDR3 end, with the missing end drawn from the germline J gene. V gene TRBV7-2 combines with J gene TRBJ2-3, with 7 bases aligning to TRBD1. Germline loops: CDR1 SGHTA, CDR2 FQGNSA. The junction had 8 bases not matched to a gene; V was cut back by 5 bases and J by 3 bases. The CDR3 extends over 15 amino acids. The CDR3: CASSVRQGRTDTQYF. The sequenced CDR3 bases are TGTGCCAGCAGCGTCCGACAGGGACGGACAGATACG.

Turning to this clone: The read terminates 3 residues ahead of where the CDR3 ends, so the germline J gene completes it. The chain couples TRBV7-9 to TRBJ1-2; TRBD1 matches at 7 bases. The CDR3 spans 14 residues. Germline trimming cut 5 bases from V and 3 bases from J; bases unmatched to any gene: 6. In germline, CDR1 is SEHNR, CDR2 FQNEAQ (reference sequence). The CDR3 sequence: CASSDRVEDYGYTF. CDR3 DNA (partial): TGTGCCAGCAGCGACAGGGTTGAGGACTATGGC.

About this clone itself: The sequenced fragment ends 3 residues before the CDR3 boundary, so the rest is inferred from the germline J gene. The J gene is TRBJ1-6, the V gene TRBV19; possible D gene TRBD1, 6 bases. The V end lost 7 bases, the J end lost 0 bases, and 22 bases lay between the germline ends. Germline CDR1 reads LNHDA; CDR2 reads SQIVND (reference sequence). The CDR3 has 19 amino acids. The CDR3 here is CASTLRNHGQSSYNSPLHF. The sequenced part of the CDR3 DNA is TGTGCCAGTACCCTCCGCAATCATGGACAGAGCTCCTATAATTCACCC.

In the case of this clone: The read comes to an end 3 residues before the CDR3 does, leaving the germline J gene to fill in the end. V usage is TRBV7-7 and J usage is TRBJ2-5, with 9 bases identical to TRBD1. After removal of 1 base from V and 2 bases from J, the junction contained 5 bases not matched to a gene. There are 16 residues in the CDR3. Germline V lookup: CDR1 SSHAT, CDR2 FNYEAQ (reference sequence). The CDR3 sequence is CASSLGGTGRQETQYF. The sequenced CDR3 bases are TGTGCCAGCAGCTTAGGGGGGACAGGGAGGCAAGAGACC.

As to this clone: The read ends 3 residues shy of where the CDR3 ends; the end is completed using the germline J gene. This chain links TRBV7-9 with TRBJ2-2, with TRBD1 matching 8 bases. The V gene end was trimmed by 5 bases and the J gene end by 2 bases; junction bases not matched to a gene: 4. The CDR3 is made up of 15 amino acids. Germline values: CDR1 SEHNR, CDR2 FQNEAQ (reference sequence). The DNA read from the CDR3 is TGTGCCAGCAGCCTGGGGACAGGAAACACCGGGGAG. The encoded protein is CASSLGTGNTGE. The complete CDR3 sequence is CASSLGTGNTGELFF. Complete variable domain (other parts from reference TRBV7-9 and TRBJ2-2): DTGVSQNPRHKITKRGQNVTFRCDPISEHNRLYWYRQTLGQGPEFLTYFQNEAQLEKSRLLSDRFSAERPKGSFSTLEIQRTEQGDSAMYLCASSLGTGNTGELFFGEGSRLTVL.

Worth noting for this clone: The observed sequence ends 3 residues before the CDR3 terminus, with the missing tail filled in from the germline J gene. The rearrangement uses TRBV7-2 and TRBJ1-1, with TRBD1 matching over 7 bases. Germline CDR1 reads SGHTA; CDR2 reads FQGNSA. V lost 4 bases and J lost 1; bases outside the gene matches: 6. The CDR3 is 15 residues long. The CDR3 sequence: CASSSTGTANTEAFF. CDR3 bases read: TGTGCCAGCAGCTCAACCGGGACAGCGAACACTGAA.

As to this clone: Read coverage stops 3 residues before the CDR3 terminus; the germline J gene supplies the remainder. The chain is built from TRBV20-1 and TRBJ2-4; D gene uncertain. The CDR3 is 11 amino acids. Germline V CDR1 and CDR2: DFQATT, SNEGSKA (reference sequence). CDR3 loop: CSARHGPCQYF. The sequenced part of the CDR3 DNA is TGCAGTGCTAGACATGGCCCTTGT.

On this clone: The read comes to an end 3 residues before the CDR3 does, leaving the germline J gene to fill in the end. The chain recombines TRBV19 with TRBJ1-3, with D perhaps matching TRBD1 (5 bases). The V end was cut by 4 bases, the J end by 0 bases, with 19 bases between. Germline V gene data show CDR1 as LNHDA and CDR2 as SQIVND (reference sequence). The CDR3 is 18 residues long. The CDR3 is CASSTDLRRAASGNTIYF. The CDR3 DNA, read in part, is TGTGCCAGTAGTACGGATCTTCGCAGGGCCGCCTCTGGAAACACC.

Turning to this clone: The read is 3 residues too short to cover the CDR3 end, so that end is filled in from the germline J gene. V is TRBV19 and J is TRBJ1-5; unclear D gene. Germline CDR1 and CDR2: LNHDA and SQIVND (reference sequence). The CDR3 runs 12 residues. Trimming took off 6 bases at V and 6 bases at J, with 9 bases between the two ends. The CDR3 bases that were read are TGTGCCAGTAGCTGGACTAGTCAGCCC. Translation gives CASSWTSQP. The whole CDR3 protein is CASSWTSQPQHF.

In regard to this clone: The read is 3 residues too short to cover the CDR3 end, so that end is filled in from the germline J gene. This chain uses TRBV20-1 with TRBJ2-1, with TRBD2 identical over 8 bases. The germline gives CDR1 DFQATT, CDR2 SNEGSKA (reference sequence). V dropped 3 bases and J dropped 7; count of bases not matched to a gene: 5. The CDR3 is 13 residues long. The CDR3 reads CSARSGGVNEQFF. The covered CDR3 bases are TGCAGTGCTAGGTCGGGAGGGGTGAATGAG.

Points on this clone: Read coverage stops 3 residues before the CDR3 terminus; the germline J gene supplies the remainder. The chain is built from TRBV2 and TRBJ1-1; possibly TRBD1 for D (5 bases). This CDR3 is built from 14 residues. V shed 5 bases and J shed 0 bases, with 10 bases lying between them. CDR1 and CDR2 (germline): SNHLY, FYNNEI. The CDR3 bases that were read are TGTGCCAGCAGTCCCCAGGGTCTGAACACTGAA. It codes for CASSPQGLNTE. The whole CDR3 region reads CASSPQGLNTEAFF.

On this clone itself: The CDR3 goes on 3 residues after the read ends, and that part is filled in from the germline J gene. The V gene is TRBV2, the J gene TRBJ1-3; D gene unclear. CDR3 length: 11 residues. The germline gives CDR1 SNHLY, CDR2 FYNNEI. The CDR3 DNA, read in part, is TGTGCCAGCAGTGTCGGGGATTAC. Protein: CASSVGDY. The full CDR3 is CASSVGDYIYF.

Points on this clone: The CDR3 end lies 3 residues beyond the end of the read and is filled in from the germline J gene. This rearrangement joins TRBV7-6 to TRBJ2-7; a possible D gene is TRBD1 (5 bases). V lost 5 bases, J lost 1 base, and 9 bases lay in between. CDR3 length: 13 amino acids. Germline V gene data show CDR1 as SGHVS and CDR2 as FNYEAQ. The CDR3 sequence is CASSRTGSYEQYF. Incomplete CDR3 DNA: TGTGCCAGCAGCCGTACAGGATCCTACGAG.

A word on this clone: The CDR3 end falls 3 residues outside the read, so it is completed with the germline J gene. This sequence joins TRBV19 and TRBJ1-1; TRBD1 matches 9 bases. V trimming: 7 bases; J trimming: 4 bases; junction bases outside the gene matches: 13. Germline V gene data show CDR1 as LNHDA and CDR2 as SQIVND (reference sequence). The CDR3 loop spans 16 amino acids. Here the CDR3 reads CASIRGQGAGGTEAFF. CDR3 bases read: TGTGCCAGTATTAGGGGACAGGGCGCTGGAGGCACTGAA.

As concerns this clone: The CDR3 end is not reached by the read, which stops 3 residues before it; the germline J gene fills it in. The sample contains more than one DNA sequence encoding this CDR3. This chain links TRBV18 with TRBJ2-7; D perhaps matches TRBD2 (6 bases). Trimming left V 0 bases short and J 4 bases short, with 10 bases between. CDR3 length equals 14 residues. CDR1 KGHSH and CDR2 LQKENI come from the germline V gene. Incomplete CDR3 DNA: TGTGCCAGCTCACCACCGGGACTCCCGTACGAG. Protein product: CASSPPGLPYE. The CDR3 as a whole reads CASSPPGLPYEQYF.

Remarks on this clone: The DNA ends 3 residues before the CDR3 does, and the rest of the CDR3 is filled in from the germline J gene. The rearrangement links TRBV6-1 to TRBJ1-1; D not certain. The V gene lost 1 base and the J gene lost 3 bases, with 12 bases spanning the gap. Germline V gene lookup returns CDR1 MNHNS and CDR2 SASEGT. This CDR3 comprises 15 residues. Partial CDR3 DNA: TGTGCCAGCAGTGAAGTGGCAGGAGGTCACACTGAA. Its translation is CASSEVAGGHTE. The CDR3 reads in full as CASSEVAGGHTEAFF.

As for this clone: The read stops 3 residues short of the end of the CDR3; the missing end is completed from the germline J gene. This chain links TRBV30 with TRBJ1-4, with D unresolved. The length of the CDR3 is 14 residues. The V gene lost 2 bases and the J gene lost 4 bases, with 11 bases spanning the gap. Germline V CDR1 and CDR2: GTSNPN, SVGIG (reference sequence). The DNA read from the CDR3 is TGTGCCTGGAGTTCGGGGAACGGTAATGAAAAA. Encoded protein: CAWSSGNGNEK. The entire CDR3 protein reads CAWSSGNGNEKLFF.

Partial CDR3 DNA: TGTGCCAGCACGACGGGGGGGTCCGCGAACACCGGGGAG. It encodes CASTTGGSANTGE. The entire CDR3 protein is CASTTGGSANTGELFF. This chain joins TRBV7-6 and TRBJ2-2; 8 bases match TRBD2. The CDR3 end is not reached by the read, which stops 3 residues before it; the germline J gene fills it in. Germline V gene lookup returns CDR1 SGHVS and CDR2 FNYEAQ. V shed 7 bases, J shed 0 bases, and the junction held 7 bases outside the gene matches. CDR3 length: 16 amino acids.

A remark on this clone: Coverage ceases 3 residues before the CDR3 finishes, and the germline J gene fills in the end. The chain employs TRBV5-1 and TRBJ1-2; 9 bases align to TRBD1. CDR3 size: 15 residues. Germline V gives CDR1 SGHRS, CDR2 YFSETQ. V shed 4 bases and J 2 bases; nucleotides not matched to a gene: 6. CDR3 protein: CASSIDGTGNYGYTF. The sequenced CDR3 bases are TGCGCCAGCAGCATAGACGGGACAGGGAACTATGGC.